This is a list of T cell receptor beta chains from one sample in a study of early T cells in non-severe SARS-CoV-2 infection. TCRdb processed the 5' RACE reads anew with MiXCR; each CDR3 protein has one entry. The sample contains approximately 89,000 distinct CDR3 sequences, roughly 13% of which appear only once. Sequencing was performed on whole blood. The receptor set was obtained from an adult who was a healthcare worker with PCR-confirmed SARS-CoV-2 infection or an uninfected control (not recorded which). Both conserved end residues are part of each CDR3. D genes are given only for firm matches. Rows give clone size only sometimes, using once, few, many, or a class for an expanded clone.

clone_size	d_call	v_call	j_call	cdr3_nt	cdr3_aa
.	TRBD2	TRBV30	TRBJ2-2	TGTGCCTGGAGTACCTGGACTAGCGGGGGGTCGAACACCGGGGAGCTGTTTTTT	CAWSTWTSGGSNTGELFF
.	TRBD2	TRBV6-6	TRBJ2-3	TGTGCCAGCAGTTACACACTAGCGGGGGCATCAGATACGCAGTATTTT	CASSYTLAGASDTQYF
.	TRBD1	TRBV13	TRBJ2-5	TGTGCCAGCAGCGGAGGGACAGGGAGGTTTCGAGAGACCCAGTACTTC	CASSGGTGRFRETQYF
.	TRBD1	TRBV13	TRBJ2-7	TGTGCCAGCAGCTCCTACGGACAGGGAGGCTACGAGCAGTACTTC	CASSSYGQGGYEQYF
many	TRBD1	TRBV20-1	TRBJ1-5	TGCAGTGCCCTCCCCAGGGGGGCCTACAATCAGCCCCAGCATTTT	CSALPRGAYNQPQHF
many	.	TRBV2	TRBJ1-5	TGTGCCAGCAGTGAAATAGGTGCAAAGCCCCAGCATTTT	CASSEIGAKPQHF
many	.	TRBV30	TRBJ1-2	TGTGCCTGCATACAGAAAGCTAACTATGGCTACACCTTC	CACIQKANYGYTF
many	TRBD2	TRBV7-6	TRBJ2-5	TGTGTCAGCAGCTATAGCGGGGGGAACCAAGAGACCCAGTACTTC	CVSSYSGGNQETQYF
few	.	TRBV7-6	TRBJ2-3	TGTGCCAGCAGTTCCGCGTTAGGGCCTGGTACGCAGTATTTT	CASSSALGPGTQYF
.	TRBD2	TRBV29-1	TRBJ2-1	TGCAGCGTGGAACCTAGCGGGTTCTACAATGAGCAGTTCTTC	CSVEPSGFYNEQFF
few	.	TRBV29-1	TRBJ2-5	TGCAGCGTCGCCCAGGGATCGGGGGAGACCCAGTACTTC	CSVAQGSGETQYF
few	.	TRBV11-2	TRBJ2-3	TGTGCCAGCAGCCCTCCTTTAGACAGCAATACGCAGTATTTT	CASSPPLDSNTQYF
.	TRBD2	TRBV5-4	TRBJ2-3	TGTGCCAGCAGCCCCGGACTAGCGGGAGGCCGCCCTCGGGATACGCAGTATTTT	CASSPGLAGGRPRDTQYF
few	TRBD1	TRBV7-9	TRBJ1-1	TGTGCCAGCAGCTTAGGGGCGACAGGGGGAACTGAAGCTTTCTTT	CASSLGATGGTEAFF
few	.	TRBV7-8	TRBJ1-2	TGTGCCAGCAGCCCCACGGACGCCTACTATGGCTACACCTTC	CASSPTDAYYGYTF
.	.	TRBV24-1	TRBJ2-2	TGTGCCACCGGCTTAGTTTACGGCGGGGAGCTGTTTTTT	CATGLVYGGELFF
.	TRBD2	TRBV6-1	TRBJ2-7	TGTGCCAGCAGTCAGCGAGCGGGAGGGGAGCTAGAGCAGTACTTC	CASSQRAGGELEQYF
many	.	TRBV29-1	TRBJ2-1	TGCAGCGTTGAAGGGTTTGGCATCTCTTACAATGAGCAGTTCTTC	CSVEGFGISYNEQFF
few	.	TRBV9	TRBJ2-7	TGTGCCAGCAGCGTCGATACGGCGACGGAGACCTACGAGCAGTACTTC	CASSVDTATETYEQYF
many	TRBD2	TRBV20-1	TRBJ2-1	TGCAGTGCCCCTCCCCCGACTAGCGTCTCCTACAATGAGCAGTTCTTC	CSAPPPTSVSYNEQFF
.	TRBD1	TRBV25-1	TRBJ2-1	TGTGCCAGCAGTGAATGGGGGACAGGGCCGAACAATGAGCAGTTCTTC	CASSEWGTGPNNEQFF
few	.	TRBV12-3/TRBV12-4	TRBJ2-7	TGTGCCAGCAGTTTATTATTAGGGGACCGCATCTCCTACGAGCAGTACTTC	CASSLLLGDRISYEQYF
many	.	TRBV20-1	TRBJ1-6	TGCAGTGCTAGAGCTTACGGGCCCCTGAATTCACCCCTCCACTTT	CSARAYGPLNSPLHF
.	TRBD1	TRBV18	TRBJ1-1	TGTGCCAGCTCACCCGGAAGGACAGGGGTGTCTGAAGCTTTCTTT	CASSPGRTGVSEAFF
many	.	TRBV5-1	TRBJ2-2	TGCGCCAGCAGCTCAGGGACTGCGAACACCGGGGAGCTGTTTTTT	CASSSGTANTGELFF
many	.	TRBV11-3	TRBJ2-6	TGTGCCAGCAGCTTAGATCGAGGTACTGGGGCCAACGTCCTGACTTTC	CASSLDRGTGANVLTF
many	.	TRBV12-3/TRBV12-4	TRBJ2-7	TGTGCCAGCAGTTATACACCGACAAGCTCCTACGAGCAGTACTTC	CASSYTPTSSYEQYF
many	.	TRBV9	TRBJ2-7	TGTGCCAGCAGCACTACGGGGTCCCGTGTTGAGCAGTACTTC	CASSTTGSRVEQYF
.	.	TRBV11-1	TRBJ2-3	TGTGCCAGCAGGGGTCGAATCAGCACAGATACGCAGTATTTT	CASRGRISTDTQYF
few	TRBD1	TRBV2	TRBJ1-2	TGTGCCAGCTTTTCAGGGGGAGGTGGCTACACCTTC	CASFSGGGGYTF
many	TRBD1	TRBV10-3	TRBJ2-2	TGTGCCATCTCGCGGAAGGACAGGGGGAACACCGGGGAGCTGTTTTTT	CAISRKDRGNTGELFF
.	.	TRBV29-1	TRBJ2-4	TGCAGCGTTTCTGGAAGGGTAGCCAAAAACATTCAGTACTTC	CSVSGRVAKNIQYF
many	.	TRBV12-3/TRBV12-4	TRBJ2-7	TGTGCCAGCAGTTTTGGGGGCGCCGAGCAGTACTTC	CASSFGGAEQYF
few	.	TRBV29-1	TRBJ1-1	TGCAGCTCCAGACCTCCGCACAACACTGAAGCTTTCTTT	CSSRPPHNTEAFF
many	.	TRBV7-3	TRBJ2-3	TGTGCCAGCAGCTTAAGGGGCGGGGCGGGCTCAGATACGCAGTATTTT	CASSLRGGAGSDTQYF
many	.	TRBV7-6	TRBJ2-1	TGTGCCAGCAGCTTATCCGGGAATCAGCAGTTCTTC	CASSLSGNQQFF
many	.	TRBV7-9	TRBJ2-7	TGTGCCAGCAGCGATAGTCCCCCCTACGAGCAGTACTTC	CASSDSPPYEQYF
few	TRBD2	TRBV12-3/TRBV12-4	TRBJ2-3	TGTGCCAGCAGTTCCCTCCAACTAGCGGCTAACACAGATACGCAGTATTTT	CASSSLQLAANTDTQYF
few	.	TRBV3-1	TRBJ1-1	TGTGCCAGCAGCCCCCTGAGGGGGGACCGCACTGAAGCTTTCTTT	CASSPLRGDRTEAFF
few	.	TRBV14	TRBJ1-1	TGTGCCAGCAGCCGACCGGCCAGACTAACTGAAGCTTTCTTT	CASSRPARLTEAFF
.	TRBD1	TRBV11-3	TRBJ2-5	TGTGCCAGCAGCCCCGAGTCAGAGGGGGCAGAGACCCAGTACTTC	CASSPESEGAETQYF
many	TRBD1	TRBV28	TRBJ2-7	TGTGCCAGCTGTCTACCTCGGGACAGGAGCTCCTACGAGCAGTACTTC	CASCLPRDRSSYEQYF
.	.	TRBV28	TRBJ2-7	TGTGCCAGCAGTTTGCCAGGGGACGAGCAGTACTTC	CASSLPGDEQYF
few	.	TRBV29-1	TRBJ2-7	TGCAGCGTCATGTCGACAGGTCTCTCCTACGAGCAGTACTTC	CSVMSTGLSYEQYF
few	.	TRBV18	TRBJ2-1	TGTGCCAGCTCCCCTTCACGGAACAATGAGCAGTTCTTC	CASSPSRNNEQFF
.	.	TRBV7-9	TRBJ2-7	TGTGCCAGCAGCTTAGCGGACGAGCAGTACTTC	CASSLADEQYF
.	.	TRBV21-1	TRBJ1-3	TGTGCCAGCAGCAAAGAGGCTGTCTCTGGAAACACCATATATTTT	CASSKEAVSGNTIYF
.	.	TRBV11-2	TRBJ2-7	TGTGCCAGCAGCCCACGCCTAGGAGAGGGCACCTACGAGCAGTACTTC	CASSPRLGEGTYEQYF
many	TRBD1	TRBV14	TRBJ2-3	TGTGCCAGCAGCGCTCCGTTATTGGACAGGGGGCAAGCAGATACGCAGTATTTT	CASSAPLLDRGQADTQYF
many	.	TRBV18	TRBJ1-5	TGTGCCAGCTCACCAGGGGTTGCGGGCAATCAGCCCCAGCATTTT	CASSPGVAGNQPQHF
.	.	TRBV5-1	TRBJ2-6	TGCGCCAGCAGCTCCCGGGGTGGGGCCAACGTCCTGACTTTC	CASSSRGGANVLTF
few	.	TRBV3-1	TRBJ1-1	TGTGCCAGCAGCCATTCCGGAAGGGGTCGAGCTTTCTTT	CASSHSGRGRAFF
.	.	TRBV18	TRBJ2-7	TGTGCCAGCTCACCGGCAAGGGAGGCCCACGAGCAGTACTTC	CASSPAREAHEQYF
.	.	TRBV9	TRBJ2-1	TGTGCCAGCAGCGTACAGTCACTGGGTCCTTACAATGAGCAGTTCTTC	CASSVQSLGPYNEQFF
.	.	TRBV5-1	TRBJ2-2	TGCGCCAGCAGCTTTGTACAGACCAAGACCGGGGAGCTGTTTTTT	CASSFVQTKTGELFF
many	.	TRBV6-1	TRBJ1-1	TGTGCCAGCAGTGGTCGTGGGGGGCGCGGTGATTTCTTT	CASSGRGGRGDFF
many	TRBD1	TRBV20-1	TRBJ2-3	TGCAGTGCTAGAGCCTACAGGGGGTTGGATACGCAGTATTTT	CSARAYRGLDTQYF
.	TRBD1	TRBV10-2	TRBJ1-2	TGCGCCAGCAGTGGGACAGGGGAATATGGCTACACCTTC	CASSGTGEYGYTF
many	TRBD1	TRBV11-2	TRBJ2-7	TGTGCCAGCAGCGTAGGACAGGGCCCCGAACAGTACTTC	CASSVGQGPEQYF